This entry features one TCR beta chain sequence. This specimen comes from a study of blood T cell repertoires in COVID-19. This CDR3 is 18 amino acids long. Germline CDR1 and CDR2: SGHVS and FNYEAQ. Trimming removed 3 bases from V and 4 bases from J; junction bases left unmatched: 8. Produced via immunoSEQ multiplex PCR; TCRdb's table is partial and in-frame only. The sample contains 350,000 to 400,000 clones, 65% to 90% of which appear only once. Sample: peripheral blood. This clonotype was sampled from a woman aged 55-75 years with COVID-19, enrolled during active disease. The V and J genes are TRBV7-6 and TRBJ2-5; 16 bases line up with TRBD2. The CDR3 nucleotides are TGTGCCAGCAGCTTTACCGGGACTAGCGGGGGGGCCCGAGAGACCCAGTACTTC. It translates to CASSFTGTSGGARETQYF.